This T cell receptor beta chain was sequenced for a study of neoadjuvant anti-PD-1 for oral cavity cancer. Across the whole study: Before surgery, most patients got three to four biweekly 3 mg/kg nivolumab doses. Patients without progression received a fourth nivolumab dose around day 43, then surgical resection on days 50-56.

This clone was observed a few times. Its antigen is unidentified. Findings and caveats of the study: Pretreatment Treg/Th17 ratio correlated inversely with post-treatment tumor clonality.

The CDR3 covers 15 residues. The V end lost 0 bases, the J end lost 8 bases, and 16 bases lay between the germline ends. CDR1 and CDR2 (germline): SGHVS, FQNEAQ. Blood cells were analyzed directly, without culture or expansion. This table comes from immunoSEQ multiplex PCR, and its TCRdb copy is limited to in-frame clones, with some not included. The sample lists approximately 37,000 clones, 87% occurring once. This rearrangement joins TRBV7-8 to TRBJ1-1; D is unresolved. The source is a person between 35 and 79 years old with oral cavity squamous cell carcinoma. The sample consisted of PBMCs, taken before nivolumab (anti-PD-1) treatment. CDR3 coding DNA: TGTGCCAGCAGCTTAGCTCCAGCTAACCTCGAGGAAGCTTTCTTT. Protein sequence: CASSLAPANLEEAFF.